This is a list of T cell receptor beta chains from one sample in a study of vaccination effects on CD4 cells after COVID-19. Clones were sequenced by immunoSEQ multiplex PCR, and TCRdb holds only the in-frame ones, with some missing. The sample shows around 66,000 clones, 75% of them seen only once. Their cognate antigens are unknown. The sequencing here drew on CD4+ T cells from PBMCs cultured with HCoV-OC43 spike peptides, taken before COVID-19 vaccination. The receptor source for this set is a human donor who received a COVID-19 vaccine. Both conserved end residues are part of each CDR3. Where a row states a size, it is once, few, many or the class of an expanded clone; other rows omit it.

TRBV6-5	-	TRBJ1-2	CASRNPTGTGYGYTF
TRBV5-1	once	TRBJ2-2	CASSLVTVNTGELFF
TRBV25-1	-	TRBJ1-4	CASSEYSPGHEKLFF
TRBV4-1	-	TRBJ1-4	CASRRQGLNEKLFF
TRBV6-6	few	TRBJ1-6	CASRTTGRESPLHF
TRBV7-8	few	TRBJ2-3	CASSSQGKWADTQYF
TRBV6-5	-	TRBJ2-3	CASSPLGAPGDTQYF
TRBV20-1	-	TRBJ1-2	CRPTGDYGYTF
TRBV19	once	TRBJ2-2	CASSAPSGGARPGELFF
TRBV5-1	-	TRBJ2-1	CASSLTPGQPYNEQFF
TRBV24-1	-	TRBJ2-4	CATSDNRGGGIQYF
TRBV5-1	-	TRBJ2-5	CASNPGAGREETQYF
TRBV4-1	-	TRBJ1-6	CASSQDLGQTNSPLHF
TRBV15	-	TRBJ2-5	CATSGARGVGETQYF
TRBV5-4	few	TRBJ2-5	CASSFSYQETQYF
TRBV6-1	-	TRBJ2-5	CASSEMGQGKETQYF
TRBV19	-	TRBJ1-4	CASSGQGAAWEKLFF
TRBV18	-	TRBJ2-1	CASSPGRRRNEQFF
TRBV20-1	-	TRBJ2-5	CSATEETQYF
TRBV24-1	-	TRBJ2-5	CATSALGQPQETQYF
TRBV29-1	-	TRBJ2-5	CSARGTGAKETQYF
TRBV3-1/TRBV3-2	once	TRBJ1-1	CASSPPQWTEAFF
TRBV7-2	few	TRBJ2-1	CASRVLGSSYNEQFF
TRBV5-1	-	TRBJ2-3	CASSGGQPSTDTQYF
TRBV4-2	-	TRBJ1-2	CASSQDIDYGYTF
TRBV14	few	TRBJ1-1	CASSQDFNTEAFF
TRBV7-9	once	TRBJ1-3	CASSPRGGVGNTIYF
TRBV7-3	-	TRBJ2-3	CASSFAGGDTQYF
TRBV4-3	-	TRBJ2-2	CASSQQLNTGELFF
TRBV19	once	TRBJ1-5	CASSIGPAPQHF